The 28 T cell receptor beta chains below were found in one sample sequenced in a study of T cells after yellow fever vaccination. TCRdb analysed the 5' RACE reads with MiXCR anew, one entry per CDR3 protein. The sample records under 200,000 distinct CDR3 sequences, 11% being singletons. Sequenced material: CD8+ T cells sorted from PBMCs, taken 15 days after the yellow fever booster vaccination. All receptors derive from a man aged 18 to 35 who received the YFV17D yellow fever vaccine.

This clonotype was observed a few times. The rearrangement uses TRBV4-1 and TRBJ1-6; D uncertain. Per the germline V gene, CDR1 is MGHRA and CDR2 is YSYEKL. CDR3 length: 18 residues. Trimming shortened V by 0 bases and J by 7 bases, and 19 bases separated the two germline ends. The CDR3: CASSQETPSQLTNSPLHF. The CDR3 nucleotides read TGCGCCAGCAGCCAAGAAACTCCCTCCCAATTGACGAATTCACCCCTCCACTTT.

This chain connects TRBV19 to TRBJ1-5; 9 bases are shared with TRBD1. Unmatched junction bases numbered 9, after V lost 11 bases and J lost 4 bases. CDR3 length: 14 residues. Germline V lookup: CDR1 LNHDA, CDR2 SQIVND (reference sequence). CDR3 in DNA: TGTGCCTGCTCCGGGACAGGGAGGAATCAGCCCCAGCATTTT. Residues: CACSGTGRNQPQHF.

This clonotype was counted a few times. CDR3 coding DNA: TGCAGCGTTGAAGAGGGAGGCAGGGGGCCTTCCGGGGAGCTGTTTTTT. Its translation: CSVEEGGRGPSGELFF. The chain uses TRBV29-1 and TRBJ2-2; TRBD1 aligns across 8 bases. Germline CDR1 SQVTM, CDR2 ANQGSEA. The trim removed 0 bases at V and 6 bases at J, leaving 9 bases unmatched. This CDR3 has 16 amino acids.

This clonotype showed up just a few times. The chain combines TRBV3-2 with TRBJ1-5. TRBV3-2 is deemed a pseudogene. The CDR3 extends over 11 amino acids. CDR3 residues: CARQHDQPQHF. The CDR3 coding sequence is TGTGCCAGACAGCATGATCAGCCCCAGCATTTT.

The V gene is TRBV6-4, the J gene TRBJ2-1, with 10 bases lining up with TRBD2. Germline V gene lookup returns CDR1 MRHNA and CDR2 SNTAGT. J was trimmed by 12 bases and V by 0 bases; bases with no gene match: 5. The CDR3 covers 14 residues. The CDR3 sequence is CASSDSGLAMGQFF. The CDR3 coding sequence is TGTGCCAGCAGTGACTCGGGACTAGCGATGGGGCAGTTCTTC.

There are a few counts of this clonotype. The chain carries TRBV27 and TRBJ2-7; D uncertain. Germline V lookup: CDR1 MNHEY, CDR2 SMNVEV (reference sequence). Deletions cut 0 bases from V and 7 bases from J, with 10 bases between. This CDR3 spans 13 amino acids. The CDR3 nucleotides are TGTGCCAGCAGTTTATCGTACTCCAAGGAGCAGTACTTC. Amino acids: CASSLSYSKEQYF.

This clonotype was observed a few times. The chain recombines TRBV19 with TRBJ2-1; 10 bases match TRBD2. This CDR3 is 14 amino acids long. With 3 bases clipped from V and 12 bases from J, the junction kept 8 bases outside the gene matches. The germline V gene encodes CDR1 LNHDA and CDR2 SQIVND (reference sequence). For the CDR3, the DNA is TGTGCCAGTAGTATTTGGGAGCGGGGGGGCTTGCAGTTCTTC. Residues: CASSIWERGGLQFF. Combining the CDR3 with reference TRBV19 and TRBJ2-1 gives the whole variable domain DGGITQSPKYLFRKEGQNVTLSCEQNLNHDAMYWYRQDPGQGLRLIYYSQIVNDFQKGDIAEGYSVSREKKESFPLTVTSAQKNPTAFYLCASSIWERGGLQFFGPGTRLTVL.

The chain links TRBV15 to TRBJ2-3; D is perhaps TRBD1 (5 bases). CDR3 length: 17 amino acids. V was trimmed by 6 bases and J by 5 bases, leaving 24 bases between them. The germline CDR1 and CDR2 sequences are LNHNV and YYDKDF (reference sequence). The CDR3 spells CATRPFPTGQGEDTQYF. CDR3 coding DNA: TGTGCCACCAGGCCGTTCCCTACCGGTCAAGGGGAAGATACGCAGTATTTT.

This clonotype was picked up a small number of times. DNA of the CDR3: TGTGCCAGCAGCCCCATCGACAGGGTCTTGTGGGGGACCCAGTACTTC. Translating gives CASSPIDRVLWGTQYF. V gene TRBV6-1 combines with J gene TRBJ2-5; 7 bases fit TRBD1. Germline CDR1 is MNHNS and CDR2 is SASEGT. This CDR3 has 16 amino acids. The ends lost 6 bases at V and 7 bases at J; junction bases unmatched: 17.

The CDR3 DNA reads as TGCGCCAGCAGCCAAGATCTGGGGACCTCAGACATTCAGTACTTC. The encoded protein is CASSQDLGTSDIQYF. This chain joins TRBV4-1 and TRBJ2-4, with D perhaps matching TRBD1 or TRBD2 (5 bases each). This CDR3 contains 15 residues. Germline V gene data show CDR1 as MGHRA and CDR2 as YSYEKL. The V and J ends lost 0 bases and 8 bases respectively, with 14 bases between them.

This clonotype was picked up a small number of times. The rearrangement joins TRBV3-1 to TRBJ2-7; 8 bases are a match to TRBD2. The trim removed 9 bases at V and 1 base at J, leaving 5 bases unmatched. The CDR3 is 13 residues long. Germline CDR1 reads LGHDT; CDR2 reads YNNKEL (reference sequence). CDR3 sequence reads: CASLRGGSYEQYF. The CDR3 DNA reads TGTGCCAGTCTCCGGGGGGGTTCCTACGAGCAGTACTTC.

The chain is built from TRBV7-9 and TRBJ2-3, with 8 bases matching TRBD2. Germline trimming cut 3 bases from V and 11 bases from J; bases unmatched to any gene: 10. This CDR3 has 14 amino acids. The V gene's germline CDR1 is SEHNR and CDR2 FQNEAQ (reference sequence). CDR3 bases: TGTGCCAGCAGCTTCCCGGGGGGGCTTAACGAGCAGTATTTT. Protein product: CASSFPGGLNEQYF.

The sample holds a few counts of this clonotype. V gene TRBV27 combines with J gene TRBJ2-1; possibly TRBD1 for D (6 bases). Germline V gene data show CDR1 as MNHEY and CDR2 as SMNVEV (reference sequence). The V gene lost 5 bases and the J gene lost 0 bases, with 11 bases spanning the gap. The CDR3 spans 15 residues. CDR3 nucleotides: TGTGCCAGCAGTGTCGACAGGAGCTCCTACAATGAGCAGTTCTTC. Residues: CASSVDRSSYNEQFF.

The CDR3 loop is CSARERGVGNQPQHF. The CDR3 DNA reads as TGCAGTGCTAGAGAACGGGGTGTTGGTAATCAGCCCCAGCATTTT. This sequence joins TRBV20-1 and TRBJ1-5, with no clear D. CDR1 is DFQATT and CDR2 is SNEGSKA in the germline V gene (reference sequence). V shed 0 bases and J shed 4 bases, with 13 bases lying between them. The CDR3 extends over 15 amino acids.

The chain combines TRBV6-5 with TRBJ2-5, with 7 bases identical to TRBD1. CDR1 and CDR2 (germline): MNHEY, SVGAGI. CDR3 length: 14 amino acids. The V segment lost 2 bases and the J segment 5 bases; nucleotides outside the gene matches: 5. The CDR3 DNA sequence: TGTGCCAGCAGTTACGAGGGGGCTTGGGAGACCCAGTACTTC. Translated, it gives CASSYEGAWETQYF.

The V gene is TRBV4-2, the J gene TRBJ1-3; D unclear. CDR3 length equals 14 residues. Germline V CDR1 and CDR2: LGHNA, YNFKEQ. The V gene lost 0 bases and the J gene lost 4 bases, with 7 bases spanning the gap. This chain's CDR3 is CASSQDPGGNTIYF. The CDR3 DNA reads TGTGCCAGCAGCCAAGATCCAGGCGGAAACACCATATATTTT.

This clonotype was counted between two and nine times. The chain links TRBV6-5 to TRBJ1-2; 9 positions agree with TRBD1. Trimming removed 6 bases from V and 7 bases from J; junction bases left unmatched: 9. Per germline, CDR1 MNHEY and CDR2 SVGAGI. The CDR3 loop spans 14 amino acids. The CDR3 DNA follows: TGTGCCAGCAGAGCCGGGACAGGGATTTTTGGCTACACCTTC. Translation: CASRAGTGIFGYTF.

The rearrangement joins TRBV12-3 or TRBV12-4 to TRBJ1-5, with a tentative D call TRBD1 (6 bases). V was pared by 4 bases and J by 4 bases, with 20 bases between. The CDR3 is 17 residues long. The CDR3 DNA reads as TGTGCCAGCAGTTCCTCCGCTCTGGACAGTAGAAATCAGCCCCAGCATTTT. Protein sequence: CASSSSALDSRNQPQHF.

The gene calls are TRBV12-3 or TRBV12-4 and TRBJ2-7, with TRBD1 matching over 11 bases. Trimming took 3 bases from V and 1 from J; bases not matched to a gene: 2. The CDR3 loop spans 15 amino acids. The CDR3 DNA is TGTGCCAGCAGTTTTTGGGACAGGGGGTCCTACGAGCAGTACTTC. Protein product: CASSFWDRGSYEQYF.

This chain links TRBV9 with TRBJ1-1; TRBD1 is a possible D gene (6 bases). The V end was cut by 5 bases, the J end by 3 bases, with 11 bases between. The germline CDR1 and CDR2 sequences are SGDLS and YYNGEE. The CDR3 totals 13 residues. CDR3 bases: TGTGCCAGCAGACCAGGGGCGTACACTGAAGCTTTCTTT. Its translation: CASRPGAYTEAFF.

This clonotype was observed a handful of times. V usage is TRBV7-8 and J usage is TRBJ1-1; D might be TRBD1 (5 bases). Trimming stripped 5 bases from V and 0 bases from J, with 16 bases between. The germline gives CDR1 SGHVS, CDR2 FQNEAQ. The CDR3 sequence is 16 residues long. CDR3 amino acids: CASSHGGVGLNTEAFF. The CDR3 DNA is TGTGCCAGCAGCCACGGGGGTGTGGGACTGAACACTGAAGCTTTCTTT. Looking up the rest from reference TRBV7-8 and TRBJ1-1 gives the full variable domain: GAGVSQSPRYKVAKRGQDVALRCDPISGHVSLFWYQQALGQGPEFLTYFQNEAQLDKSGLPSDRFFAERPEGSVSTLKIQRTQQEDSAVYLCASSHGGVGLNTEAFFGQGTRLTVV.

There are a few counts of this clonotype. J is TRBJ2-1 and V is TRBV3-1; D call uncertain. Trimming took off 2 bases at V and 3 bases at J, with 8 bases between the two ends. The V gene's germline CDR1 is LGHDT and CDR2 YNNKEL (reference sequence). The CDR3 contains 14 residues. The CDR3 DNA sequence: TGTGCCAGCAGCCAAACAGACTTCTACAATGAGCAGTTCTTC. It codes for CASSQTDFYNEQFF.

The rearrangement uses TRBV7-8 and TRBJ2-7, with 10 bases that match TRBD1. V lost 2 bases, J lost 1 base, and 20 bases stayed unmatched. The germline V gene has CDR1 SGHVS and CDR2 FQNEAQ. This CDR3 is built from 21 residues. CDR3 region: CASSLRGIRDRGILHSYEQYV. In DNA, the CDR3 is TGTGCCAGCAGCTTAAGGGGGATCCGGGACAGGGGCATTTTACATTCCTACGAGCAGTACGTC.

This chain links TRBV4-3 with TRBJ1-2; TRBD1 matches at 10 bases. J gave up 4 bases and V 1 base, and 3 bases lay outside the gene matches. The CDR3 length is 15 residues. Germline CDR1 and CDR2: LGHNA and YSLEER. The CDR3 nucleotides are TGCGCCAGCAGCCAAGGGACAGGGGGTGGCTATGGCTACACCTTC. Translated, it gives CASSQGTGGGYGYTF.

The rearrangement uses TRBV28 and TRBJ2-5, with D possibly being TRBD1 (6 bases). Trimming pared 4 bases from V and 3 bases from J, leaving 12 bases between. This CDR3 contains 14 residues. The germline CDR1 and CDR2 sequences are MDHEN and SYDVKM. The CDR3 DNA is TGTGCCAGCAGTTCCCGTCGGACAGAAGAGACCCAGTACTTC. Translated: CASSSRRTEETQYF.

The rearrangement links TRBV4-3 to TRBJ2-3; D possibly corresponds to TRBD1 (6 bases). CDR3 length equals 16 residues. With 1 base removed from V and 1 base from J, the gap between germline ends came to 12 bases. Germline loops: CDR1 LGHNA, CDR2 YSLEER. CDR3 residues: CASSQGDRRRTDTQYF. The CDR3 bases are TGCGCCAGCAGCCAAGGAGACAGGCGACGCACAGATACGCAGTATTTT.

This clonotype turned up a few times. V gene TRBV5-4 combines with J gene TRBJ2-3; 7 bases agree with TRBD1. The V segment lost 3 bases and the J segment 1 base; nucleotides outside the gene matches: 2. Germline lookup yields CDR1 SGHNT and CDR2 YYREEE (reference sequence). The CDR3 has 14 amino acids. In nucleotides, the CDR3 is TGTGCCAGCAGCTGGACAGGCCGCACAGATACGCAGTATTTT. Its translation is CASSWTGRTDTQYF.

The chain is built from TRBV27 and TRBJ1-2; TRBD1 is a possible D gene (5 bases). The V gene lost 3 bases and the J gene lost 0 bases, with 11 bases spanning the gap. The CDR3 contains 15 residues. Germline values: CDR1 MNHEY, CDR2 SMNVEV (reference sequence). The CDR3 is CASSFRRDSNYGYTF. CDR3 nucleotide sequence: TGTGCCAGCAGTTTCCGCAGGGATTCTAACTATGGCTACACCTTC.